A single sample is the source of the 8 T cell receptor beta chains below, sequenced in a study of read filtering for tumor transcriptome and immune sequencing. Molecular barcoded adaptors covering alpha/delta and beta/gamma chains were used on approximately 440 ng RNA. TCRdb redid the calling of the reads with MiXCR, one entry per CDR3 protein. The top ten hold around a sixth of the sample, which has roughly 25,000 distinct CDR3 sequences, around 20% seen once. Input material: a population of CD138-negative cells sorted from bone marrow. The receptors originated from a donor at least 40 years old with multiple myeloma.

Many counts were recorded for this clonotype. The rearrangement links TRBV29-1 to TRBJ1-1; D unresolved. CDR3 size: 11 residues. Between the trimmed V and J ends, which lost 7 bases and 0 bases, there was a span of 6 bases. Germline V gene lookup returns CDR1 SQVTM and CDR2 ANQGSEA. This CDR3 is CSGKVNTEAFF. As DNA, the CDR3 is TGCAGCGGGAAGGTGAACACTGAAGCTTTCTTT.

This clonotype was seen repeatedly, ten times or more. The chain recombines TRBV30 with TRBJ2-3; no definite D call. The CDR3 length is 15 residues. The germline gives CDR1 GTSNPN, CDR2 SVGIG (reference sequence). V shed 5 bases and J shed 0 bases, with 15 bases lying between them. CDR3 DNA sequence: TGTGCCTGGGATCCCGACTTTTCTAGCACAGATACGCAGTATTTT. It codes for CAWDPDFSSTDTQYF.

The rearrangement links TRBV24-1 to TRBJ2-1; the match to TRBD1 covers 7 bases. Trimming cost V 3 bases and J 9 bases; bases outside gene matches: 7. The CDR3 spans 14 residues. Germline loops: CDR1 KGHDR, CDR2 SFDVKD. The CDR3 DNA sequence: TGTGCCACCAGTGATACCCAGGGGGTGGCTGAGCAGTTCTTC. It specifies CATSDTQGVAEQFF.

Remarks on this clonotype: A much larger clone lies one base from this, so it may be a read error. In nucleotides, the CDR3 is TGCAGTGCTCGCAGCGGGGGATTTTACGATGAGCAGTTCTTC. It encodes CSARSGGFYDEQFF. The chain couples TRBV20-1 to TRBJ2-1, with 8 positions matching TRBD2. The germline V gene has CDR1 DFQATT and CDR2 SNEGSKA (reference sequence). V was clipped by 5 bases and J by 8 bases; unmatched bases: 11. The CDR3 consists of 14 residues.

This clonotype was counted many times. V usage is TRBV9 and J usage is TRBJ2-1; TRBD2 agrees at 12 bases. This CDR3 spans 17 amino acids. V lost 0 bases to trimming and J lost 7 bases; unmatched junction nucleotides: 8. Germline V gene data show CDR1 as SGDLS and CDR2 as YYNGEE. The CDR3 coding sequence is TGTGCCAGCAGCGTAGGGCTAGCGGGAGGGCCAGAGAATGAGCAGTTCTTC. Protein sequence: CASSVGLAGGPENEQFF.

The rearrangement joins TRBV7-9 to TRBJ2-3; TRBD2 agrees at 10 bases. Trimming cost V 3 bases and J 0 bases; bases outside gene matches: 6. The germline V gene encodes CDR1 SEHNR and CDR2 FQNEAQ (reference sequence). The length of the CDR3 is 17 residues. CDR3 DNA sequence: TGTGCCAGCAGCTTTTCTAGCGGGAGTTCTAGCACAGATACGCAGTATTTT. It codes for CASSFSSGSSSTDTQYF.

This clonotype was found many times. V is TRBV20-1 and J is TRBJ1-2, with TRBD1 as a possible D gene (5 bases). Trimming took off 2 bases at V and 7 bases at J, with 11 bases between the two ends. Germline values: CDR1 DFQATT, CDR2 SNEGSKA (reference sequence). The length of the CDR3 is 12 residues. CDR3 protein: CSARKGTLGYTF. In nucleotides, the CDR3 is TGCAGTGCTAGAAAGGGGACCCTTGGCTACACCTTC.

This clonotype was observed at least ten times. The chain combines TRBV5-1 with TRBJ2-7; D is undetermined. Trimming stripped 4 bases from V and 2 bases from J, with 7 bases between. The germline V gene encodes CDR1 SGHRS and CDR2 YFSETQ. The CDR3 totals 12 residues. The chain's CDR3 is CASSDSTYEQYF. The CDR3 DNA is TGCGCCAGCAGCGACTCTACCTACGAGCAGTACTTC.